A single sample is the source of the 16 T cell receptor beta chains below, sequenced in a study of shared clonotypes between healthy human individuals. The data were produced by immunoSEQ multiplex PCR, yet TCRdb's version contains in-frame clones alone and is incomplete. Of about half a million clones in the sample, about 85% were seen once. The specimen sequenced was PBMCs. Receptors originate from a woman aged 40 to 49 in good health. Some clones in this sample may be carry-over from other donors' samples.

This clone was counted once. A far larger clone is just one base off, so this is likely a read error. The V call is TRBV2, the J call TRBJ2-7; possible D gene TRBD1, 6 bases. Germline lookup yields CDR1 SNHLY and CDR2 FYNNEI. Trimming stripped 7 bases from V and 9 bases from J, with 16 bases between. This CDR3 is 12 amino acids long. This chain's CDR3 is CASTYRVLGQYF. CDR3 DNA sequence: TGTGCCAGCACCTACAGGGTCTTGGGGCAGTACTTC.

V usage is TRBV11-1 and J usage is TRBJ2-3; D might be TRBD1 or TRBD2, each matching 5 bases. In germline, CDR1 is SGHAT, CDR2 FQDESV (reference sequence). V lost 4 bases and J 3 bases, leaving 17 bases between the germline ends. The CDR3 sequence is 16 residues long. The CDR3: CASSSLRDLRTDTQYF. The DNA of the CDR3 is TGTGCCAGCAGCTCACTCCGGGACCTTCGGACAGATACGCAGTATTTT. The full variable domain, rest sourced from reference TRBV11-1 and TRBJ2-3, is EAEVAQSPRYKITEKSQAVAFWCDPISGHATLYWYRQILGQGPELLVQFQDESVVDDSQLPKDRFSAERLKGVDSTLKIQPAELGDSAMYLCASSSLRDLRTDTQYFGPGTRLTVL.

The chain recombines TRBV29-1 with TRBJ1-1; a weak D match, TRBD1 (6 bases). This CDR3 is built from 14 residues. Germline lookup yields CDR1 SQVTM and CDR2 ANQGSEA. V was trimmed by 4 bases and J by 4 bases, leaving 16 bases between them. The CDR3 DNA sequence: TGCAGCGTTGTTTCACCACAGGGTCCCACTGAAGCTTTCTTT. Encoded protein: CSVVSPQGPTEAFF.

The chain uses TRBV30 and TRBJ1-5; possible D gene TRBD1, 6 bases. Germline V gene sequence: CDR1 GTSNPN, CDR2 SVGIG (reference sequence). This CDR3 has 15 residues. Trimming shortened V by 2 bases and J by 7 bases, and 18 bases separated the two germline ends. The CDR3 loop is CAWSRGVGAGQPQHF. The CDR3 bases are TGTGCCTGGAGTCGAGGGGTGGGGGCAGGACAGCCCCAGCATTTT.

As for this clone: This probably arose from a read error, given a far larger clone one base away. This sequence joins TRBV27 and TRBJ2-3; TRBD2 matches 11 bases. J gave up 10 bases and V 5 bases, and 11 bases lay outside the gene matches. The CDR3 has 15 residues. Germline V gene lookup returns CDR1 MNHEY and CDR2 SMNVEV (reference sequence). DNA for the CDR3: TGTGCCAGCAGTCTAACTAGCGGGAGTCGGGGGGCGCAGTATTTT. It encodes CASSLTSGSRGAQYF.

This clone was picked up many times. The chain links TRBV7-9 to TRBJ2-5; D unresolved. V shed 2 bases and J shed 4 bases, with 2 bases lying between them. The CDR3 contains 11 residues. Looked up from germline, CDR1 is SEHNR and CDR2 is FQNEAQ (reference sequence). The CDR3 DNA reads TGTGCCAGCAGCTTAACAGAGACCCAGTACTTC. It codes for CASSLTETQYF.

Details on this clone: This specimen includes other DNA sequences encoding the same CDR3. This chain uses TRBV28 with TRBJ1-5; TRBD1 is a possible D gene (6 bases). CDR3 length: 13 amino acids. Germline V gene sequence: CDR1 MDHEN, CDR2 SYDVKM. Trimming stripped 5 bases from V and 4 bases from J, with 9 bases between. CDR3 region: CASSRTVNQPQHF. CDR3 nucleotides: TGTGCCAGCAGTAGGACAGTGAATCAGCCCCAGCATTTT.

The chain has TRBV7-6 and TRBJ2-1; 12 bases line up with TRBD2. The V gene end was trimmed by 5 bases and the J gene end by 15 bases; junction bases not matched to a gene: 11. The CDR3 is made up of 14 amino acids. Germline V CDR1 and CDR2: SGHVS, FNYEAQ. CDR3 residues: CASSQTSGRPYMFF. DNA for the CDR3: TGTGCCAGCAGCCAAACTAGCGGGAGGCCCTATATGTTCTTC.

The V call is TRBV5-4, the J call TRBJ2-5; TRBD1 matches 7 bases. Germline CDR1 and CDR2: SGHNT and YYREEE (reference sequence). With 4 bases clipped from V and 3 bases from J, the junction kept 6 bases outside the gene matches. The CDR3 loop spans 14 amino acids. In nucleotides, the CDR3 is TGTGCCAGCAGCCTCGGGACAGTCGAAGAGACCCAGTACTTC. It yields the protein CASSLGTVEETQYF.

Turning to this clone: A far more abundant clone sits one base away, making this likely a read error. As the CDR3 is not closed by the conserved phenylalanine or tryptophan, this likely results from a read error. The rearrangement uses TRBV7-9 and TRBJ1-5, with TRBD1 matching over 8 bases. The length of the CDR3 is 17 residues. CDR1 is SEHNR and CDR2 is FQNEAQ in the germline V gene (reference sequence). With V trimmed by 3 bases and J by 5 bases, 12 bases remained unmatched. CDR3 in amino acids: CASSFYLGQGGYQPQHL. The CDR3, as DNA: TGTGCCAGCAGCTTCTACCTAGGACAGGGTGGCTATCAGCCCCAGCATCTT.

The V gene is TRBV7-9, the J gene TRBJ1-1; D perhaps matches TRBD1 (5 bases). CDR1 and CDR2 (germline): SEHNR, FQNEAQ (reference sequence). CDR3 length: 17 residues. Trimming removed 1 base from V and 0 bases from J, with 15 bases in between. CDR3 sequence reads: CASSLDYRSSMNTEAFF. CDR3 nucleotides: TGTGCCAGCAGCTTAGATTACAGGTCCTCCATGAACACTGAAGCTTTCTTT.

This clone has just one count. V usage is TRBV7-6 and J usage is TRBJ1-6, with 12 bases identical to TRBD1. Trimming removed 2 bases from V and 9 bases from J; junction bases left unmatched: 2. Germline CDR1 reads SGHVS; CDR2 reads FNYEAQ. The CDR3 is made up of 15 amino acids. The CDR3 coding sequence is TGTGCCAGCAGCTTACTGGGACAGGGGGCTTCACCCCTCCACTTT. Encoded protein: CASSLLGQGASPLHF.

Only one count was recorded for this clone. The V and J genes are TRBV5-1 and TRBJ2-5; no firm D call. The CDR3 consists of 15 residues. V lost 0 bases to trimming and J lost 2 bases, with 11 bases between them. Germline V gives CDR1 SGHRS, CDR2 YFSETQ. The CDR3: CASSLGQVGQETQYF. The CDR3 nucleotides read TGCGCCAGCAGCTTGGGGCAGGTGGGGCAAGAGACCCAGTACTTC.

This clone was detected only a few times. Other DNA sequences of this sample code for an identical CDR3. The CDR3 sequence is CASSLRGNTEAFF. Here the CDR3 DNA reads TGTGCCAGCAGCTTACGGGGGAACACTGAAGCTTTCTTT. The V and J genes are TRBV11-2 and TRBJ1-1; no clear D gene. Germline V gene data show CDR1 as SGHAT and CDR2 as FQNNGV. The CDR3 is made up of 13 amino acids. V dropped 2 bases and J dropped 1 base, with 5 bases sitting between them. Combining the CDR3 with reference TRBV11-2 and TRBJ1-1 gives the whole variable domain EAGVAQSPRYKIIEKRQSVAFWCNPISGHATLYWYQQILGQGPKLLIQFQNNGVVDDSQLPKDRFSAERLKGVDSTLKIQPAKLEDSAVYLCASSLRGNTEAFFGQGTRLTVV.

In DNA, the CDR3 is TGTGCCAGCAGTTTAGTGGACAGGGAAGAGACCCAGTACTTC. It is translated as CASSLVDREETQYF. The chain carries TRBV28 and TRBJ2-5; 8 bases fit TRBD1. Germline V gene sequence: CDR1 MDHEN, CDR2 SYDVKM. With 2 bases clipped from V and 3 bases from J, the junction kept 2 bases outside the gene matches. The CDR3 totals 14 residues.

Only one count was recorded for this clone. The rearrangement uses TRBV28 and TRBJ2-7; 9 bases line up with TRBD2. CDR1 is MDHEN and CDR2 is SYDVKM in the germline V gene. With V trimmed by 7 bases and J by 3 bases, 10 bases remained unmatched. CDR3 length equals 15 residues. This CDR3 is CASTLYSGSLYEQYF. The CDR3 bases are TGTGCCAGCACCCTTTATAGCGGGAGTCTCTACGAGCAGTACTTC.